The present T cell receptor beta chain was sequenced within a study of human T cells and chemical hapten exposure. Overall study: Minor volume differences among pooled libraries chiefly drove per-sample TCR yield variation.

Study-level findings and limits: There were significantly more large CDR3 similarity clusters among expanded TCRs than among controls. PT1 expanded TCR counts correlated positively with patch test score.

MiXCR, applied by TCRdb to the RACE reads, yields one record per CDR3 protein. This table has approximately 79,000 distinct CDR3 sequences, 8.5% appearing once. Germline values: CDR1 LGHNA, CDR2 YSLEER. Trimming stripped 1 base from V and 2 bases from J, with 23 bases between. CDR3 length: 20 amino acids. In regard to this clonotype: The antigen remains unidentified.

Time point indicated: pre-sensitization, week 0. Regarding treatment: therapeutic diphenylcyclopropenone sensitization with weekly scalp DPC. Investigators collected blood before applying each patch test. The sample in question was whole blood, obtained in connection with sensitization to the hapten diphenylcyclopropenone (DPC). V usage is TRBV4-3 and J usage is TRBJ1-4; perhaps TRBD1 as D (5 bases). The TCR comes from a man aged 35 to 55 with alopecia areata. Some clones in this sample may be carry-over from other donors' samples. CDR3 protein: CASSQAWGGPGRRTNEKLFF. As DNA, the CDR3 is TGCGCCAGCAGCCAAGCCTGGGGAGGGCCAGGGAGGCGGACTAATGAAAAACTGTTTTTT.